This TCR beta chain was recovered during a study of neurological immune-mediated disorders. Synthesis of cDNA was accomplished via 5'RACE employing 10-nucleotide random UMIs. TCRdb redid the calling of the 5' RACE reads with MiXCR, one entry per CDR3 protein. Counted here are approximately 30,000 distinct CDR3 sequences, about 4% occurring once; the ten biggest clones make up roughly 25%. Findings and limits, study-wide: Among expanded clones, no CDR3 amino acid sequences were shared across subjects, a pattern suggesting private repertoires in all groups.

Among the participants, healthy controls were blood bank volunteers in Maryland, USA. This clonotype was seen many times. As yet, its antigen is unknown. From germline, CDR1 is SGHRS and CDR2 YFSETQ. Between the trimmed V and J ends, which lost 0 bases and 5 bases, there was a span of 8 bases. This CDR3 has 13 residues. The TCR originated in a woman between 40 and 50 years old in good health. The chain employs TRBV5-1 and TRBJ1-2, with TRBD1 as a possible D gene (5 bases). The specimen sequenced was CD4+ T cells from blood. The CDR3 nucleotides are TGCGCCAGCAGCTTGGCTACAGGATATGGCTACACCTTC. Protein product: CASSLATGYGYTF.